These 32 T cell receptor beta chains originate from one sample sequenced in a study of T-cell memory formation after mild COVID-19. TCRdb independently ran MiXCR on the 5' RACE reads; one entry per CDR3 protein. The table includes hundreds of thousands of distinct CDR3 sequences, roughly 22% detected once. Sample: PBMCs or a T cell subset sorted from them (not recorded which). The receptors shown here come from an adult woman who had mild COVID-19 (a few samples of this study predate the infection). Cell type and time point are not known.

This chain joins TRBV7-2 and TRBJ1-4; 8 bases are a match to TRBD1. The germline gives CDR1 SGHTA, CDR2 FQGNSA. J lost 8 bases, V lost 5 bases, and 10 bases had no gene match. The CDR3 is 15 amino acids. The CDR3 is CASSIRQGLGEKLFF. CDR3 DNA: TGTGCCAGCAGCATCAGACAGGGGTTAGGGGAAAAACTGTTTTTT. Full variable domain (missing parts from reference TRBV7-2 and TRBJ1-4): GAGVSQSPSNKVTEKGKDVELRCDPISGHTALYWYRQSLGQGLEFLIYFQGNSAPDKSGLPSDRFSAERTGGSVSTLTIQRTQQEDSAVYLCASSIRQGLGEKLFFGSGTQLSVL.

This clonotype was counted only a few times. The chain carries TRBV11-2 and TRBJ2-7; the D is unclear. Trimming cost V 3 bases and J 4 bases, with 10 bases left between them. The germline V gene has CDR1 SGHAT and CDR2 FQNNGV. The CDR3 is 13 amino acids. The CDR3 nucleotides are TGTGCCAGCAGCTTGCAGGTGCCGTACGAGCAGTACTTC. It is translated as CASSLQVPYEQYF.

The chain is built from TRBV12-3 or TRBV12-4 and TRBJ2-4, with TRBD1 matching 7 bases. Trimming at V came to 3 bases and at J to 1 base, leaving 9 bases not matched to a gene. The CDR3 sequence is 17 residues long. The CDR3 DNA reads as TGTGCCAGCAGTTTCCAGGACAGGTCCTCGGCCAAAAACATTCAGTACTTC. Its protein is CASSFQDRSSAKNIQYF.

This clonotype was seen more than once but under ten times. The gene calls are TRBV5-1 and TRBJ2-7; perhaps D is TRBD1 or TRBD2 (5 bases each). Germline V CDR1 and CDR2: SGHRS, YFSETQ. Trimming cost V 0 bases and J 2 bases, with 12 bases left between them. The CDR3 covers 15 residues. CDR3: CASSLGDGFTYEQYF. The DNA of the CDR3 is TGCGCCAGCAGCTTGGGGGACGGATTCACCTACGAGCAGTACTTC.

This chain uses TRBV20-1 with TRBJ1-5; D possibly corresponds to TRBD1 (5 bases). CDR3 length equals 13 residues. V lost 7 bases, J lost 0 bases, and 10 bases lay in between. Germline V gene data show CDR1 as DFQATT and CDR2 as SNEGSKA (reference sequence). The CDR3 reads CSVGTPSNQPQHF. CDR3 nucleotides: TGCAGTGTTGGGACCCCTAGCAATCAGCCCCAGCATTTT.

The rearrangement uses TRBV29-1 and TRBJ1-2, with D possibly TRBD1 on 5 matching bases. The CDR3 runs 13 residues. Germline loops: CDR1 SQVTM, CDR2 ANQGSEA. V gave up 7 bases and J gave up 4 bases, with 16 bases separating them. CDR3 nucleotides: TGCAGCGGCGAATTACAGGTCGGCTATGGCTACACCTTC. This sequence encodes CSGELQVGYGYTF.

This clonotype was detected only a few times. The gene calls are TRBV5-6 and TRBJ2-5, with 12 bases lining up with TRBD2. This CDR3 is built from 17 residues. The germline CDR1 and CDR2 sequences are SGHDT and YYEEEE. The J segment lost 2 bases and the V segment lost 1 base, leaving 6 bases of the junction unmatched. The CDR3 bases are TGTGCCAGCAGCTTGCTCTGGCTAGCGGGGGGGCAAGAGACCCAGTACTTC. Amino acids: CASSLLWLAGGQETQYF.

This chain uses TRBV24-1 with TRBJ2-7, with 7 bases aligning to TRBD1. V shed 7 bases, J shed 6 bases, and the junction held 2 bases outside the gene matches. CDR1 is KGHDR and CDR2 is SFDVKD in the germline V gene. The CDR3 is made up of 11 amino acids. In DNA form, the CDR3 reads TGTGCCACCAGCGACAGGGCCGAGCAGTACTTC. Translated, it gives CATSDRAEQYF.

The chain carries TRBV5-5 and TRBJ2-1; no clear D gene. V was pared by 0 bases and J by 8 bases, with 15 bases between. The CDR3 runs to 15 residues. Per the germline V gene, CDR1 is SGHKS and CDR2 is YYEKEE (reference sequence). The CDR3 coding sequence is TGTGCCAGCAGCTTGGTCGCCGGCAGCGCTTATGAGCAGTTCTTC. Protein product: CASSLVAGSAYEQFF.

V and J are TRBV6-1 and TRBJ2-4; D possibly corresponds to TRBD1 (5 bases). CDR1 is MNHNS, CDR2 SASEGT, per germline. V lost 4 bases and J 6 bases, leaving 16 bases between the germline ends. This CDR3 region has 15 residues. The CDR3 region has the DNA TGTGCCAGCAGTGGGGAAGCTGGGGCTGGAAACATTCAGTACTTC. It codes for CASSGEAGAGNIQYF.

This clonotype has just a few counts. CDR3 sequence: CASSERQGQGSGELFF. The CDR3 DNA follows: TGTGCCAGCAGCGAGCGTCAGGGACAGGGGTCCGGGGAGCTGTTTTTT. V usage is TRBV9 and J usage is TRBJ2-2; 10 bases line up with TRBD1. V was pared by 3 bases and J by 6 bases, with 8 bases of the junction left unmatched. CDR3 length: 16 amino acids. Germline V gene sequence: CDR1 SGDLS, CDR2 YYNGEE.

DNA of the CDR3: TGTGCCAGCAGGCCCCTAACTAGCGGCTACACAGATACGCAGTATTTT. Encoded protein: CASRPLTSGYTDTQYF. V and J are TRBV6-5 and TRBJ2-3, with TRBD2 matching 8 bases. Germline CDR1 reads MNHEY; CDR2 reads SVGAGI. This CDR3 is built from 16 residues. The J segment lost 2 bases and the V segment lost 6 bases, leaving 10 bases of the junction unmatched.

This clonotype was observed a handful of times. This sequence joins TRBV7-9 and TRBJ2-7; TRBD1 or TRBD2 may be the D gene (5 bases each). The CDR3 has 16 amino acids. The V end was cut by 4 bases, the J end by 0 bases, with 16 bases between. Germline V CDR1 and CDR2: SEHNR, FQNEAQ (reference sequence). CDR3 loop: CASSSRVGESSYEQYF. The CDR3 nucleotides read TGTGCCAGCAGCTCTCGGGTGGGGGAAAGCTCCTACGAGCAGTACTTC.

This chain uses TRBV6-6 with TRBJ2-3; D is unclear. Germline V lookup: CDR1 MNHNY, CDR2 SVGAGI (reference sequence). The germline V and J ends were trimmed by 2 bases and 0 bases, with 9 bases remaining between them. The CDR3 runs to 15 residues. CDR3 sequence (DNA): TGTGCCAGCAGTTACAACGGGCCGAGCACAGATACGCAGTATTTT. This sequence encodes CASSYNGPSTDTQYF.

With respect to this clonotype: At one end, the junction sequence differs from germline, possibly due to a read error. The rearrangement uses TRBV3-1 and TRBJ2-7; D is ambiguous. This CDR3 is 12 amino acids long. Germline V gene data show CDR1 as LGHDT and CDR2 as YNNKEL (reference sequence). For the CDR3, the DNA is TGTGCCAGCAGCCTAGCCTCCTACGGGCAGTACTTC. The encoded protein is CASSLASYGQYF.

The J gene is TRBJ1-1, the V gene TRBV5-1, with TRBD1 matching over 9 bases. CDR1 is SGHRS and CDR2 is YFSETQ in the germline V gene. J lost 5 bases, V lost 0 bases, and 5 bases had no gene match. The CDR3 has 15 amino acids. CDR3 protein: CASSLGGQGWTEAFF. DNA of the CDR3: TGCGCCAGCAGCTTGGGGGGACAGGGTTGGACTGAAGCTTTCTTT.

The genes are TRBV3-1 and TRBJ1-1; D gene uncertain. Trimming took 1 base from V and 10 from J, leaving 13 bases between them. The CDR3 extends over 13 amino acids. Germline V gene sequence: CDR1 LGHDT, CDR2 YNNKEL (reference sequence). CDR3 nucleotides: TGTGCCAGCAGCCAAGGAGGTCATGGGTCAGCTTTCTTT. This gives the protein CASSQGGHGSAFF. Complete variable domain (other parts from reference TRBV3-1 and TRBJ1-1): DTAVSQTPKYLVTQMGNDKSIKCEQNLGHDTMYWYKQDSKKFLKIMFSYNNKELIINETVPNRFSPKSPDKAHLNLHINSLELGDSAVYFCASSQGGHGSAFFGQGTRLTVV.

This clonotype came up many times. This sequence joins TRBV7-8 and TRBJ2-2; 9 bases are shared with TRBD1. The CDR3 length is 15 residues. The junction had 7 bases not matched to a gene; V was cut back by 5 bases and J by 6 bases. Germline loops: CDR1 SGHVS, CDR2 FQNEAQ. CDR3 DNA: TGTGCCAGCAGCCCACGGGACAGGGTTCCCGGGGAGCTGTTTTTT. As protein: CASSPRDRVPGELFF.

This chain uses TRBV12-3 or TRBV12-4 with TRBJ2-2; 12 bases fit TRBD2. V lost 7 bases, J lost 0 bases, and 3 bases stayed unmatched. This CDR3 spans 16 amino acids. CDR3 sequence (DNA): TGTGCCAGCACCAGGACTAGCGGGGCGAACACCGGGGAGCTGTTTTTT. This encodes CASTRTSGANTGELFF.

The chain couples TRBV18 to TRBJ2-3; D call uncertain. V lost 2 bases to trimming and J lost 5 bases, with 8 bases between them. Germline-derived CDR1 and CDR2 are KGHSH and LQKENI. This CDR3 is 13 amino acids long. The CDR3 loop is CASSPEMGDTQYF. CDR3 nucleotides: TGTGCCAGCTCACCAGAAATGGGAGATACGCAGTATTTT.

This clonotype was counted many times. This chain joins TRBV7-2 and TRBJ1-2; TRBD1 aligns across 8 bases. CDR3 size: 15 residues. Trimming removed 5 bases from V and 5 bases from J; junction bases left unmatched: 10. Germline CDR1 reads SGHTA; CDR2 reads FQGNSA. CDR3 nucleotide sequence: TGTGCCAGCAGCCCCGGGACAGGCCTCGGTTATGGCTACACCTTC. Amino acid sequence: CASSPGTGLGYGYTF.

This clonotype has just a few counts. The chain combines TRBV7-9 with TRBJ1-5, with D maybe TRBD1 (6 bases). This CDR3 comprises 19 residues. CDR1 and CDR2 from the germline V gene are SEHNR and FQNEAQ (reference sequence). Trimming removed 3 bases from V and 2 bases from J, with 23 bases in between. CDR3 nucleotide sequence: TGTGCCAGCAGCTTTTCCTTTGGATACAGGGTTCAGGGCAATCAGCCCCAGCATTTT. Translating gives CASSFSFGYRVQGNQPQHF.

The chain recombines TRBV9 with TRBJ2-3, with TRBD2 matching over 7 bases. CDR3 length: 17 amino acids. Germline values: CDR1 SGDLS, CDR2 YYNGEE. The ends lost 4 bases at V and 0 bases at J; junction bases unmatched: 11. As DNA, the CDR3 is TGTGCCAGCAGCCCCAGGGATAGCGGGTATAGCACAGATACGCAGTATTTT. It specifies CASSPRDSGYSTDTQYF.

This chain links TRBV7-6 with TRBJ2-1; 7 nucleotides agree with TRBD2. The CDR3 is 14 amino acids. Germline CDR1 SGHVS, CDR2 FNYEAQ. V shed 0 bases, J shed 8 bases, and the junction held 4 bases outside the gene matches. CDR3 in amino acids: CASSLAGGADEQFF. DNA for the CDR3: TGTGCCAGCAGCTTAGCGGGAGGGGCGGATGAGCAGTTCTTC. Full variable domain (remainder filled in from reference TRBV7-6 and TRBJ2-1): GAGVSQSPRYKVTKRGQDVALRCDPISGHVSLYWYRQALGQGPEFLTYFNYEAQQDKSGLPNDRFSAERPEGSISTLTIQRTEQRDSAMYRCASSLAGGADEQFFGPGTRLTVL.

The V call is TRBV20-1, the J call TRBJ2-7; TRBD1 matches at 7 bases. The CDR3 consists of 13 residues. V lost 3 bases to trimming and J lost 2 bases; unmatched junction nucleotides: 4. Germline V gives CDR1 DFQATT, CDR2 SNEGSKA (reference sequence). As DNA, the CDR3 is TGCAGTGCTAGGGGGACAGCTACCTACGAGCAGTACTTC. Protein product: CSARGTATYEQYF.

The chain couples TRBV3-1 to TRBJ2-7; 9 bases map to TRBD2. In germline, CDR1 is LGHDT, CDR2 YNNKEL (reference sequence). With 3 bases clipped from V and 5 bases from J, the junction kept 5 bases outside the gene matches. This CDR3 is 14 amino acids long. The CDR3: CASSQSSGMNEQYF. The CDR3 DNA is TGTGCCAGCAGCCAGTCTAGCGGGATGAACGAGCAGTACTTC.

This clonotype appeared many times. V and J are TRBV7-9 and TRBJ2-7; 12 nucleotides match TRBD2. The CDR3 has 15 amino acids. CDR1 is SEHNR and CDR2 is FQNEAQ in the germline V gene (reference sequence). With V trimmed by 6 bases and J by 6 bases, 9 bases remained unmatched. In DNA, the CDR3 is TGTGCCAGCAGTTCGACTAGCGGGGGTTCCGTCGAGCAGTACTTC. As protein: CASSSTSGGSVEQYF.

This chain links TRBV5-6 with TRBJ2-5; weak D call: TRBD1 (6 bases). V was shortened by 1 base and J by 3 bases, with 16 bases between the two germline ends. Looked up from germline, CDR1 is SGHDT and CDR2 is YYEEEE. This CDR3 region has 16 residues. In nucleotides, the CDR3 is TGTGCCAGCAGCTTGCTAAGGACAGCCAGAGAAGAGACCCAGTACTTC. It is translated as CASSLLRTAREETQYF.

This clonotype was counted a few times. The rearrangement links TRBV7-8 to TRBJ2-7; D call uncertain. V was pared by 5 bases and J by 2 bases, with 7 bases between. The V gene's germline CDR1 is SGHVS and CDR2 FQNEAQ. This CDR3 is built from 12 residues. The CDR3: CASSTITYEQYF. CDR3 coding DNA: TGTGCCAGCAGCACCATTACCTACGAGCAGTACTTC.

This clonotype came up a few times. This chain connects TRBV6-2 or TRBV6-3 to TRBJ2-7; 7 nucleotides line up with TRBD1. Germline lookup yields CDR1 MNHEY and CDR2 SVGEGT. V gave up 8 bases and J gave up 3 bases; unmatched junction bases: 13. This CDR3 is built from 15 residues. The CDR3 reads CASRFIRDSNYEQYF. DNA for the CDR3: TGTGCCAGCCGATTTATCCGGGACAGCAACTACGAGCAGTACTTC.

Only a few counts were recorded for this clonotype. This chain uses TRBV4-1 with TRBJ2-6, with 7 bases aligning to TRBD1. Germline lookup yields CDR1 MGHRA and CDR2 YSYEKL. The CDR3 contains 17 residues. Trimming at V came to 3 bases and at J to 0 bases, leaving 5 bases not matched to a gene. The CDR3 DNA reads TGCGCCAGCAGCCAGGGTAGGGGGCGCTCTGGGGCCAACGTCCTGACTTTC. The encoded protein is CASSQGRGRSGANVLTF.

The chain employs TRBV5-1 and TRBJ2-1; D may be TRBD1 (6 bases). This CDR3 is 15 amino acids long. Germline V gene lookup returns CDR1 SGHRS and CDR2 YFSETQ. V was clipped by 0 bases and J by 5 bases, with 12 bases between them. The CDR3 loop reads CASSLGAGAHNEQFF. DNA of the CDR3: TGCGCCAGCAGCTTGGGGGCAGGGGCTCACAATGAGCAGTTCTTC.